This T cell receptor beta chain derives from a study of T cell responses to AZD1222 COVID-19 vaccine. Points from the study as a whole: It was only six AZD1222 recipients who were seropositive at baseline. Repertoires were sampled only after the peak T cell response. Two AZD1222 administrations were followed by greater Spike-specific TCR breadth and depth.

This CDR3 is built from 11 residues. Germline CDR1 is GTSNPN and CDR2 is SVGIG (reference sequence). V was clipped by 0 bases and J by 8 bases, with 5 bases between them. Method: immunoSEQ multiplex PCR; TCRdb's copy keeps in-frame clones and lacks some. The data contain some 190,000 clones, roughly 91% of them singletons. This clone was recorded once. Its antigen is unidentified. Material: peripheral blood, obtained 28 days after the second AZD1222 dose. The rearrangement links TRBV30 to TRBJ2-1, with D unclear. This receptor was taken from an adult who received the AZD1222 COVID-19 vaccine. CDR3 in DNA: TGTGCCTGGAGTGTACTCCATGAGCAGTTCTTC. Its translation is CAWSVLHEQFF. Looking up the rest from reference TRBV30 and TRBJ2-1 gives the full variable domain: SQTIHQWPATLVQPVGSPLSLECTVEGTSNPNLYWYRQAAGRGLQLLFYSVGIGQISSEVPQNLSASRPQDRQFILSSKKLLLSDSGFYLCAWSVLHEQFFGPGTRLTVL.